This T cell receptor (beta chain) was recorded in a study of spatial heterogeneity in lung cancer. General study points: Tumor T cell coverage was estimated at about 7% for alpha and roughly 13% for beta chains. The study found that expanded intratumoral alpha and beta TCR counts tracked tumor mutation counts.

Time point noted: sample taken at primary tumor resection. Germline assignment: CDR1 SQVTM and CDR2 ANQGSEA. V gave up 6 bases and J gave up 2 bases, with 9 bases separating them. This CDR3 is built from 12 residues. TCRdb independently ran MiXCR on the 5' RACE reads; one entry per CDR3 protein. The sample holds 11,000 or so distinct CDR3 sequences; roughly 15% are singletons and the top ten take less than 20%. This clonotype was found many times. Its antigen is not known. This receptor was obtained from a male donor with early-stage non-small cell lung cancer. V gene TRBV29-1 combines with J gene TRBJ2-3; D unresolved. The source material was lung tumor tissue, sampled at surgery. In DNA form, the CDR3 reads TGCAGCGTGGACGGATTCACAGATACGCAGTATTTT. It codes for CSVDGFTDTQYF.